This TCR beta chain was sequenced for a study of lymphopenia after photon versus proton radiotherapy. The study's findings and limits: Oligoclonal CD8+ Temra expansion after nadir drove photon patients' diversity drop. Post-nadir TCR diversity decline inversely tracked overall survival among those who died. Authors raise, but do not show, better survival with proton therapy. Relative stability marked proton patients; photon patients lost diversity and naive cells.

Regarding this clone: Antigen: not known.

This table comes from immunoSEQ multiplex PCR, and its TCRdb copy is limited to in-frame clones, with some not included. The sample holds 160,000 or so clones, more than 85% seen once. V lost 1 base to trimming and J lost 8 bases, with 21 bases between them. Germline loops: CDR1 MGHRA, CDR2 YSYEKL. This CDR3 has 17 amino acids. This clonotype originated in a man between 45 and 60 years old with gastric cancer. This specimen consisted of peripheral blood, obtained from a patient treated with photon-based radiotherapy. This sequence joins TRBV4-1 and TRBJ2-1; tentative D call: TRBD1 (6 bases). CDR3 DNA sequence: TGCGCCAGCAGCCAAGTTGGCACAGGGCGGTCTCGGTATGAGCAGTTCTTC. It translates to CASSQVGTGRSRYEQFF.